These 4 T cell receptor beta chains originate from one sample sequenced in a study of cytomegalovirus exposure and HLA in healthy donors. PCR was performed using 60 Vbeta and 13 Jbeta primers. Here immunoSEQ multiplex PCR was the method, and the copy in TCRdb shows in-frame clones only, minus some. The sample yields around 120,000 clones, roughly 70% seen once. Material: PBMCs. The receptor source for this set is a man aged 40-55 years in good health and CMV-seropositive.

This rearrangement joins TRBV5-1 to TRBJ2-4; D perhaps matches TRBD2 (6 bases). Germline V gene data show CDR1 as SGHRS and CDR2 as YFSETQ. The CDR3 extends over 16 amino acids. The ends were cut back, 2 bases at V and 3 bases at J, with 15 bases in the middle. DNA of the CDR3: TGCGCCAGCAGCTTTAGACCGGGGGAACGCAAAAACATTCAGTACTTC. Encoded protein: CASSFRPGERKNIQYF.

CDR3 protein: CASSLKYRGASPITDTQYF. The CDR3 DNA is TGTGCCAGCAGCTTAAAGTACAGGGGGGCTAGCCCGATCACAGATACGCAGTATTTT. The V and J genes are TRBV7-3 and TRBJ2-3; 8 bases align to TRBD1. J lost 2 bases, V lost 1 base, and 14 bases had no gene match. Germline loops: CDR1 SGHTA, CDR2 FQGTGA. The CDR3 is 19 residues long.

This clone was recorded a few times. This chain joins TRBV6-5 and TRBJ2-5, with 8 bases that match TRBD2. The germline CDR1 and CDR2 sequences are MNHEY and SVGAGI. V shed 0 bases and J 4 bases; nucleotides not matched to a gene: 7. The CDR3 contains 16 residues. The CDR3 spells CASSYSPAGAGETQYF. CDR3 DNA sequence: TGTGCCAGCAGTTACTCCCCAGCGGGAGCAGGAGAGACCCAGTACTTC.

The gene calls are TRBV28 and TRBJ2-7; 11 bases align to TRBD2. Germline V CDR1 and CDR2: MDHEN, SYDVKM. Trimming took 3 bases from V and 4 from J; bases not matched to a gene: 8. The CDR3 length is 16 residues. CDR3 DNA: TGTGCCAGCAGTTTCCAACCGGGACTAGCGGATTACGAGCAGTACTTC. Its translation is CASSFQPGLADYEQYF.